The clone carrying this T cell receptor (beta chain) was recorded only once. The table came from immunoSEQ multiplex PCR; TCRdb's copy has only in-frame clones and leaves some out. The table includes roughly 140,000 clones, 81% detected once. The sample is drawn from a study of blood T cell repertoires in COVID-19. Trimming removed 5 bases from V and 8 bases from J; junction bases left unmatched: 6. The germline CDR1 and CDR2 sequences are MDHEN and SYDVKM. This CDR3 comprises 15 residues. The V gene is TRBV28, the J gene TRBJ1-4; 12 bases are shared with TRBD1. The sample comprised peripheral blood. This clonotype originated in a human donor in a cohort sampled during active COVID-19. CDR3 bases: TGTGCCAGCAGTAAAGCCGGGACAGGGGGCGAAAAACTGTTTTTT. Amino acid sequence: CASSKAGTGGEKLFF.